The source of this T cell receptor beta chain is a study of T cell changes during pregnancy in multiple sclerosis. The protocol was immunoSEQ multiplex PCR, while the TCRdb copy is restricted to in-frame clones and leaves out a portion. The table shows around 130,000 clones, with about 95% occurring only once. This CDR3 comprises 16 residues. Germline assignment: CDR1 SGHNT and CDR2 YENEEA. The genes are TRBV11-3 and TRBJ2-1, with 10 bases fitting TRBD2. The sequenced sample was peripheral blood, obtained after pregnancy. The clonotype comes from a female donor with multiple sclerosis, enrolled in a pregnancy study. CDR3 in DNA: TGTTCTGAGAATAGCGGGAGGAGGGTGTATGGCCGTGAGCAGTTCTTC. Amino acids: CSENSGRRVYGREQFF.